Each of the 9 T cell receptor beta chains below was sequenced from the same sample in a study of a mutant IDH1 vaccine in newly diagnosed glioma. These receptors' targets are unknown. Clones were sequenced by immunoSEQ multiplex PCR, and TCRdb holds only the in-frame ones, with some missing. The data show about 58,000 clones, roughly 80% seen once. The time point denotes: week 5, during vaccination. All doses held 300 ug of mutant IDH1 20-mer peptide, with topical imiquimod. This sample comprised PBMCs, obtained from a glioma patient whose treatment included an IDH1 peptide vaccine. The receptors originated from a woman aged 45-60 years with glioma.

This clone appeared a single time. This chain uses TRBV19 with TRBJ1-2; TRBD1 aligns across 10 bases. V shed 10 bases, J shed 7 bases, and the junction held 9 bases outside the gene matches. Germline CDR1 LNHDA, CDR2 SQIVND (reference sequence). This CDR3 region has 13 residues. The CDR3 loop is CATRDRGRSGYTF. The DNA of the CDR3 is TGTGCCACCCGTGACAGGGGGCGTTCTGGCTACACCTTC.

The chain links TRBV6-1 to TRBJ2-3; TRBD2 matches at 11 bases. Germline V CDR1 and CDR2: MNHNS, SASEGT. The ends lost 3 bases at V and 5 bases at J; junction bases unmatched: 4. The CDR3 has 15 residues. CDR3 sequence: CASSDLGLAVDTQYF. Written as DNA, the CDR3 is TGTGCCAGCAGTGATTTGGGACTAGCGGTAGATACGCAGTATTTT.

The genes are TRBV5-1 and TRBJ1-1; D uncertain. The V end was cut by 0 bases, the J end by 7 bases, with 16 bases between. Germline values: CDR1 SGHRS, CDR2 YFSETQ. CDR3 length: 15 amino acids. The DNA of the CDR3 is TGCGCCAGCAGCTTGGTCGGGCTCAGGACGGGTGAAGCTTTCTTT. As protein: CASSLVGLRTGEAFF. The whole variable domain, filled in from reference TRBV5-1 and TRBJ1-1, reads KAGVTQTPRYLIKTRGQQVTLSCSPISGHRSVSWYQQTPGQGLQFLFEYFSETQRNKGNFPGRFSGRQFSNSRSEMNVSTLELGDSALYLCASSLVGLRTGEAFFGQGTRLTVV.

This chain connects TRBV6-1 to TRBJ1-5; D gene ambiguous. CDR1 is MNHNS, CDR2 SASEGT, per germline. CDR3 length: 14 residues. V gave up 3 bases and J gave up 5 bases, with 11 bases separating them. In DNA form, the CDR3 reads TGTGCCAGCAGTGAGGCCTTTCGGGATCAGCCCCAGCATTTT. It specifies CASSEAFRDQPQHF.

This clone occurred a few times. The chain links TRBV6-5 to TRBJ1-1; D gene uncertain. The CDR3 contains 12 residues. Trimming took off 8 bases at V and 1 base at J, with 8 bases between the two ends. Looked up from germline, CDR1 is MNHEY and CDR2 is SVGAGI. CDR3 in amino acids: CASLRGNTEAFF. The CDR3 region has the DNA TGTGCCAGCCTGCGGGGGAACACTGAAGCTTTCTTT.

J is TRBJ2-7 and V is TRBV5-4, with TRBD1 matching 8 bases. The CDR3 runs 15 residues. The junction had 8 bases not matched to a gene; V was cut back by 0 bases and J by 6 bases. In germline, CDR1 is SGHNT, CDR2 YYREEE (reference sequence). In nucleotides, the CDR3 is TGTGCCAGCAGCTTGGGCGTAGGGACAGGTCCCGAGCAGTACTTC. This codes for CASSLGVGTGPEQYF.

This sequence joins TRBV5-8 and TRBJ1-6, with a weak D call TRBD1 (5 bases). Germline values: CDR1 SGHTS, CDR2 YDEGEE. Trimming took off 6 bases at V and 10 bases at J, with 29 bases between the two ends. This CDR3 is built from 18 residues. The CDR3 DNA follows: TGTGCCAGCACCGGGGCCCGGCAGAAGCGTTATCTGGAGTCACCCCTCCACTTT. Protein sequence: CASTGARQKRYLESPLHF.

The genes are TRBV15 and TRBJ1-5; D is unresolved. Germline CDR1 reads LNHNV; CDR2 reads YYDKDF (reference sequence). V was trimmed by 5 bases and J by 7 bases, leaving 15 bases between them. The CDR3 covers 14 residues. The CDR3 region is CATSVPGTLQPQHF. The CDR3 DNA sequence: TGTGCCACCAGCGTCCCCGGAACGTTGCAGCCCCAGCATTTT.

The V gene is TRBV7-9, the J gene TRBJ1-1; possible D gene TRBD1, 5 bases. The CDR3 extends over 15 amino acids. Looked up from germline, CDR1 is SEHNR and CDR2 is FQNEAQ (reference sequence). Deletions cut 0 bases from V and 6 bases from J, with 14 bases between. The CDR3 loop is CASSLAQGVIPEAFF. The CDR3 bases are TGTGCCAGCAGCTTAGCGCAGGGTGTTATCCCTGAAGCTTTCTTT. Drawing the rest from reference TRBV7-9 and TRBJ1-1, the complete variable domain is DTGVSQNPRHKITKRGQNVTFRCDPISEHNRLYWYRQTLGQGPEFLTYFQNEAQLEKSRLLSDRFSAERPKGSFSTLEIQRTEQGDSAMYLCASSLAQGVIPEAFFGQGTRLTVV.